This TCR beta chain was sequenced during a study of blood T cell repertoires in COVID-19. Repertoires were generated with immunoSEQ multiplex PCR, while TCRdb's copy carries only in-frame clones and drops some. Altogether 30,000 or so clones are present, around 90% being singletons, with the ten largest covering less than 7%. A single count supports this clone. The CDR3 loop spans 15 amino acids. The germline CDR1 and CDR2 sequences are ENHRY and SYGVKD. After removal of 6 bases from V and 3 bases from J, the junction contained 4 bases not matched to a gene. V gene TRBV10-3 combines with J gene TRBJ2-1; 11 positions match TRBD2. This sequence was found in a human donor in a cohort sampled during active COVID-19. The specimen was peripheral blood. The CDR3 DNA follows: TGTGCCATCAGCCCAACTAGCGGGGGCTACAATGAGCAGTTCTTC. Amino acids: CAISPTSGGYNEQFF.